The 32 T cell receptor beta chains reported below all come from one sample, sequenced in a study of T-cell memory formation after mild COVID-19. TCRdb called the 5' RACE reads again in MiXCR, with one record for every CDR3 protein. Of some 54,000 distinct CDR3 sequences in the sample, 9.5% were seen once. Sequenced: PBMCs or a T cell subset sorted from them (not recorded which). Source of these receptors: a young man who had mild COVID-19 (a few samples of this study predate the infection). Cell type and time point are not known.

This clonotype was observed many times. The rearrangement links TRBV4-3 to TRBJ2-2; 7 bases line up with TRBD1. This CDR3 comprises 16 residues. With V trimmed by 4 bases and J by 2 bases, 7 bases remained unmatched. CDR1 is LGHNA and CDR2 is YSLEER in the germline V gene. CDR3 sequence reads: CASSRRDSQNTGELFF. The CDR3 DNA sequence: TGCGCCAGCAGCCGACGGGACAGTCAAAACACCGGGGAGCTGTTTTTT.

This clonotype occurred a few times. The chain employs TRBV20-1 and TRBJ1-2; D is ambiguous. Germline values: CDR1 DFQATT, CDR2 SNEGSKA (reference sequence). This CDR3 has 11 residues. CDR3 sequence reads: CGYSSNYGYTF. Here the CDR3 DNA reads TGCGGATACAGTTCTAACTATGGCTACACCTTC.

This clonotype was seen a handful of times. The chain is built from TRBV4-3 and TRBJ2-7, with 11 bases aligning to TRBD1. Germline V gene lookup returns CDR1 LGHNA and CDR2 YSLEER. The junction had 6 bases not matched to a gene; V was cut back by 0 bases and J by 2 bases. This CDR3 comprises 17 residues. The DNA of the CDR3 is TGCGCCAGCAGCCAAGATCCGGGACAGGGGGTCACCTACGAGCAGTACGTC. Protein: CASSQDPGQGVTYEQYV.

In its sample, this clonotype was seen many times. The chain combines TRBV7-3 with TRBJ2-3, with TRBD2 matching 7 bases. J gave up 3 bases and V 3 bases, and 6 bases lay outside the gene matches. From germline, CDR1 is SGHTA and CDR2 FQGTGA. CDR3 length: 15 residues. The CDR3, as DNA: TGTGCCAGCAGCTTTGGGGGGGGATTGACAGATACGCAGTATTTT. Translation gives CASSFGGGLTDTQYF. The whole variable domain, filled in from reference TRBV7-3 and TRBJ2-3, reads GAGVSQTPSNKVTEKGKYVELRCDPISGHTALYWYRQSLGQGPEFLIYFQGTGAADDSGLPNDRFFAVRPEGSVSTLKIQRTERGDSAVYLCASSFGGGLTDTQYFGPGTRLTVL.

The chain carries TRBV7-2 and TRBJ2-6; 8 positions agree with TRBD1. Unmatched junction bases numbered 10, after V lost 5 bases and J lost 1 base. CDR3 length: 18 amino acids. From germline, CDR1 is SGHTA and CDR2 FQGNSA. The CDR3 protein is CASSLWAGGGSGANVLTF. DNA of the CDR3: TGTGCCAGCAGCCTTTGGGCAGGGGGCGGTTCTGGGGCCAACGTCCTGACTTTC.

Only a few counts were recorded for this clonotype. J is TRBJ2-1 and V is TRBV4-3; D not resolved. CDR1 is LGHNA and CDR2 is YSLEER in the germline V gene. The V gene lost 1 base and the J gene lost 4 bases, with 11 bases spanning the gap. The CDR3 covers 15 residues. The CDR3 spells CASSQGRNAYNEQFF. The CDR3 DNA is TGCGCCAGCAGCCAAGGCAGAAACGCATACAATGAGCAGTTCTTC.

The table lists this clonotype with a few counts. The chain combines TRBV6-5 with TRBJ2-6; possibly TRBD1 or TRBD2 for D (5 bases each). CDR1 is MNHEY, CDR2 SVGAGI, per germline. The CDR3 covers 16 residues. Deletions cut 4 bases from V and 1 base from J, with 11 bases between. CDR3 DNA sequence: TGTGCCAGCAGTTCAAGAGGGGATTCTGGGGCCAACGTCCTGACTTTC. Protein: CASSSRGDSGANVLTF.

At least ten counts were recorded for this clonotype. J is TRBJ2-3 and V is TRBV4-2; TRBD2 matches at 7 bases. Per the germline V gene, CDR1 is LGHNA and CDR2 is YNFKEQ. The CDR3 sequence is 16 residues long. Trimming removed 1 base from V and 1 base from J; junction bases left unmatched: 5. The CDR3 loop is CASSQVGGDRTDTQYF. The DNA of the CDR3 is TGTGCCAGCAGCCAAGTTGGGGGGGACCGCACAGATACGCAGTATTTT.

J is TRBJ2-5 and V is TRBV7-2, with 9 bases fitting TRBD2. Germline V gene sequence: CDR1 SGHTA, CDR2 FQGNSA. CDR3 size: 14 residues. After removal of 5 bases from V and 3 bases from J, the junction contained 4 bases not matched to a gene. The CDR3 here is CASSLQRGEETQYF. The CDR3 DNA is TGTGCCAGCAGCCTCCAGCGGGGGGAAGAGACCCAGTACTTC.

V is TRBV7-8 and J is TRBJ1-1; weak D call: TRBD1 (6 bases). Germline V gene lookup returns CDR1 SGHVS and CDR2 FQNEAQ. Trimming took off 5 bases at V and 3 bases at J, with 16 bases between the two ends. The CDR3 extends over 15 amino acids. CDR3 residues: CASSPWTVRDTEAFF. CDR3 nucleotides: TGTGCCAGCAGCCCGTGGACAGTTAGGGACACTGAAGCTTTCTTT.

The chain couples TRBV7-3 to TRBJ2-1; a possible D gene is TRBD1 (6 bases). This CDR3 is built from 14 residues. Trimming pared 5 bases from V and 6 bases from J, leaving 14 bases between. The germline gives CDR1 SGHTA, CDR2 FQGTGA. Here the CDR3 reads CASSRGQGSNEQFF. As DNA, the CDR3 is TGTGCCAGCAGCCGAGGGCAGGGGTCCAATGAGCAGTTCTTC.

This clonotype has just a few counts. The chain couples TRBV11-2 to TRBJ2-5; D may match TRBD1 or TRBD2 (5 bases each). V lost 5 bases, J lost 9 bases, and 19 bases lay in between. Germline lookup yields CDR1 SGHAT and CDR2 FQNNGV. The CDR3 is 14 amino acids. This CDR3 is CASSGRPGPSAQYF. The DNA for the CDR3 is TGTGCCAGCAGCGGCAGACCGGGGCCTTCCGCCCAGTACTTC.

There are a few counts of this clonotype. CDR3 nucleotide sequence: TGCGCCAGCAGCTTAGGGACCGGACGTCAGCCCCAGCATTTT. Amino acid sequence: CASSLGTGRQPQHF. The chain carries TRBV5-1 and TRBJ1-5; a possible D gene is TRBD1 (5 bases). The CDR3 length is 14 residues. The V gene lost 2 bases and the J gene lost 6 bases, with 12 bases spanning the gap. Per germline, CDR1 SGHRS and CDR2 YFSETQ.

This clonotype showed up many times. The chain is built from TRBV5-1 and TRBJ2-1; 8 bases align to TRBD2. Germline V gene data show CDR1 as SGHRS and CDR2 as YFSETQ. The CDR3 runs to 17 residues. V shed 4 bases, J shed 2 bases, and the junction held 11 bases outside the gene matches. The CDR3 loop is CASSPSAGGATYNEQFF. CDR3 nucleotide sequence: TGCGCCAGCAGCCCGTCGGCCGGGGGGGCCACCTACAATGAGCAGTTCTTC. Filled out from reference TRBV5-1 and TRBJ2-1, the complete variable domain reads KAGVTQTPRYLIKTRGQQVTLSCSPISGHRSVSWYQQTPGQGLQFLFEYFSETQRNKGNFPGRFSGRQFSNSRSEMNVSTLELGDSALYLCASSPSAGGATYNEQFFGPGTRLTVL.

This clonotype was seen only a few times. This chain joins TRBV5-1 and TRBJ1-3; no reliable D call. The CDR3 totals 15 residues. The ends were cut back, 1 base at V and 0 bases at J, with 8 bases in the middle. The germline gives CDR1 SGHRS, CDR2 YFSETQ. CDR3 nucleotides: TGCGCCAGCAGCTTGAACGCCAACTCTGGAAACACCATATATTTT. It yields the protein CASSLNANSGNTIYF.

This clonotype came up a few times. This chain uses TRBV28 with TRBJ1-5, with TRBD1 matching over 10 bases. This CDR3 has 17 amino acids. Germline V gives CDR1 MDHEN, CDR2 SYDVKM. The ends lost 10 bases at V and 0 bases at J; junction bases unmatched: 12. CDR3 in amino acids: CATQRDRGDYSNQPQHF. The CDR3 nucleotides are TGTGCCACCCAGCGGGACAGGGGCGATTATAGCAATCAGCCCCAGCATTTT.

The sample holds a few counts of this clonotype. V gene TRBV5-1 combines with J gene TRBJ2-5; the D is unclear. V lost 4 bases to trimming and J lost 0 bases, with 13 bases between them. The CDR3 sequence is 15 residues long. Germline assignment: CDR1 SGHRS and CDR2 YFSETQ. The CDR3 protein is CASSPSGSYQETQYF. The CDR3 nucleotides read TGCGCCAGCAGCCCCAGTGGTAGTTACCAAGAGACCCAGTACTTC.

The V call is TRBV6-2 or TRBV6-3, the J call TRBJ2-3; D is uncertain. Germline V gene data show CDR1 as MNHEY and CDR2 as SVGEGT. The CDR3 is 11 residues long. V lost 0 bases to trimming and J lost 7 bases, with 2 bases between them. The CDR3 DNA sequence: TGTGCCAGCAGTTACTCCTATACGCAGTATTTT. Its translation is CASSYSYTQYF.

This sequence joins TRBV28 and TRBJ2-1; 10 nucleotides align to TRBD1. Germline V gives CDR1 MDHEN, CDR2 SYDVKM. CDR3 length: 13 residues. V lost 8 bases and J lost 4; bases outside the gene matches: 2. CDR3 DNA sequence: TGTGCCAGCTGGGACAGGGGTTACAATGAGCAGTTCTTC. Protein: CASWDRGYNEQFF.

This clonotype was detected a few times. The rearrangement links TRBV6-6 to TRBJ1-1; D unresolved. V lost 8 bases to trimming and J lost 3 bases, with 10 bases between them. This CDR3 has 12 amino acids. CDR1 is MNHNY, CDR2 SVGAGI, per germline (reference sequence). CDR3 coding DNA: TGTGCCAGCCAGTGGGATTACACTGAAGCTTTCTTT. This encodes CASQWDYTEAFF.

This chain links TRBV27 with TRBJ1-2, with D perhaps TRBD1 (5 bases). There are 14 residues in the CDR3. The germline gives CDR1 MNHEY, CDR2 SMNVEV (reference sequence). Trimming took 6 bases from V and 1 from J, leaving 12 bases between them. The CDR3 nucleotides are TGTGCCAGCAGCCCTCAGGGAAATAACTATGGCTACACCTTC. Amino acid sequence: CASSPQGNNYGYTF.

The V call is TRBV6-5, the J call TRBJ1-1, with TRBD1 as a possible D gene (5 bases). With 6 bases removed from V and 4 bases from J, the gap between germline ends came to 21 bases. Germline CDR1 and CDR2: MNHEY and SVGAGI. The CDR3 contains 16 residues. CDR3 sequence (DNA): TGTGCCAGCAGCTTCCGAGCCACAGGCGTAGGCACTGAAGCTTTCTTT. Protein: CASSFRATGVGTEAFF.

This clonotype has only a few counts. The J gene is TRBJ2-7, the V gene TRBV28, with 9 bases identical to TRBD2. This CDR3 spans 14 amino acids. V was clipped by 3 bases and J by 1 base; unmatched bases: 1. The germline CDR1 and CDR2 sequences are MDHEN and SYDVKM. The DNA of the CDR3 is TGTGCCAGCAGTTTGGGACTAGCATCCTACGAGCAGTACGTC. It specifies CASSLGLASYEQYV.

The gene calls are TRBV20-1 and TRBJ2-5; D assignment may be TRBD1 or TRBD2 (5 bases each). The CDR3 sequence is 13 residues long. Germline values: CDR1 DFQATT, CDR2 SNEGSKA (reference sequence). Trimming removed 5 bases from V and 1 base from J, with 11 bases in between. CDR3 bases: TGCAGTGCTGTTACGGGACCCCAAGAGACCCAGTACTTC. Protein: CSAVTGPQETQYF.

This clonotype was seen only a few times. The V call is TRBV20-1, the J call TRBJ1-2; 8 bases agree with TRBD1. Unmatched junction bases numbered 8, after V lost 3 bases and J lost 5 bases. The CDR3 contains 14 residues. Germline CDR1 DFQATT, CDR2 SNEGSKA (reference sequence). The chain's CDR3 is CSARPTGVLYGYTF. In DNA form, the CDR3 reads TGCAGTGCTAGGCCGACAGGGGTCCTTTATGGCTACACCTTC.

In this sample, this clonotype turned up many times. The chain uses TRBV7-2 and TRBJ2-2; D not certain. This CDR3 comprises 15 residues. Trimming shortened V by 0 bases and J by 2 bases, and 7 bases separated the two germline ends. From germline, CDR1 is SGHTA and CDR2 FQGNSA. The CDR3 DNA reads as TGTGCCAGCAGCTTAGCGCGAGGAAACACCGGGGAGCTGTTTTTT. Its translation: CASSLARGNTGELFF.

The V call is TRBV7-2, the J call TRBJ2-3, with TRBD2 matching 8 bases. Trimming took 2 bases from V and 2 from J; bases not matched to a gene: 3. This CDR3 contains 15 residues. Germline CDR1 and CDR2: SGHTA and FQGNSA. CDR3 amino acids: CASSLSSGYTDTQYF. The CDR3 DNA reads TGTGCCAGCAGCTTATCTAGCGGGTACACAGATACGCAGTATTTT.

V is TRBV7-2 and J is TRBJ1-1, with a tentative D call TRBD1 (6 bases). The germline V and J ends were trimmed by 5 bases and 11 bases, with 15 bases remaining between them. This CDR3 region has 12 residues. Germline CDR1 SGHTA, CDR2 FQGNSA. As DNA, the CDR3 is TGTGCCAGCAGCGACAGATTCGACAGGGCTTTCTTT. It translates to CASSDRFDRAFF.

The gene calls are TRBV29-1 and TRBJ1-1; weak D call: TRBD1 (5 bases). CDR1 and CDR2 from the germline V gene are SQVTM and ANQGSEA. The CDR3 spans 13 residues. Trimming removed 5 bases from V and 4 bases from J, with 14 bases in between. The DNA of the CDR3 is TGCAGCGTTCCAGGGCGGGGGATCACTGAAGCTTTCTTT. This codes for CSVPGRGITEAFF.

This clonotype was counted a few times. V usage is TRBV7-7 and J usage is TRBJ2-3; perhaps TRBD2 as D (6 bases). Trimming stripped 1 base from V and 4 bases from J, with 9 bases between. The germline V gene has CDR1 SSHAT and CDR2 FNYEAQ (reference sequence). The CDR3 contains 14 residues. CDR3 DNA: TGTGCCAGCAGCTTAGGGAGGGTACCAGATACGCAGTATTTT. This translates into CASSLGRVPDTQYF.

This chain connects TRBV12-3 or TRBV12-4 to TRBJ1-1; 7 bases agree with TRBD1. The V segment lost 0 bases and the J segment 3 bases; nucleotides outside the gene matches: 1. This CDR3 spans 14 amino acids. The CDR3 is CASSLAGTDTEAFF. The CDR3 region has the DNA TGTGCCAGCAGTTTAGCAGGGACAGACACTGAAGCTTTCTTT.

The chain employs TRBV18 and TRBJ1-2; D unclear. CDR1 and CDR2 from the germline V gene are KGHSH and LQKENI. Trimming removed 0 bases at V and 2 bases at J, with 7 bases between. The CDR3 contains 14 residues. This CDR3 reads CASSPPNTNYGYTF. CDR3 nucleotides: TGTGCCAGCTCACCACCGAACACCAACTATGGCTACACCTTC.